Below, 14 T cell receptor beta chains from the same sample are listed, as sequenced in a study of neoadjuvant anti-PD-1 for oral cavity cancer. TCRdb keeps only in-frame clones here, not all; method: immunoSEQ multiplex PCR. The repertoire holds about 6,700 clones, with around 72% as singletons. Sample: PBMCs, taken before nivolumab (anti-PD-1) treatment. These receptors all stem from a person aged 35 to 85 with oral cavity squamous cell carcinoma.

This chain uses TRBV5-4 with TRBJ2-3; 7 positions agree with TRBD2. This CDR3 is built from 17 residues. With V trimmed by 0 bases and J by 4 bases, 11 bases remained unmatched. Germline loops: CDR1 SGHNT, CDR2 YYREEE (reference sequence). The CDR3 loop is CASSLAGSGFGADTQYF. The CDR3 bases are TGTGCCAGCAGCTTGGCGGGTAGCGGGTTTGGGGCAGATACGCAGTATTTT.

The gene calls are TRBV6-5 and TRBJ1-6, with D uncertain. Germline loops: CDR1 MNHEY, CDR2 SVGAGI. The V and J ends lost 0 bases and 7 bases respectively, with 4 bases between them. This CDR3 has 13 residues. The CDR3 region has the DNA TGTGCCAGCAGTTACTCCCTAAATTCACCCCTCCACTTT. It translates to CASSYSLNSPLHF.

CDR3 amino acids: CSVVGQGAGDTQYF. CDR3 DNA sequence: TGCAGCGTTGTGGGGCAGGGGGCAGGAGATACGCAGTATTTT. The chain is built from TRBV29-1 and TRBJ2-3, with 8 nucleotides matching TRBD1. With V trimmed by 4 bases and J by 5 bases, 8 bases remained unmatched. CDR3 size: 14 residues. CDR1 and CDR2 from the germline V gene are SQVTM and ANQGSEA.

The rearrangement uses TRBV7-2 and TRBJ1-1; 7 bases fit TRBD1. The CDR3 length is 13 residues. J lost 6 bases, V lost 0 bases, and 1 base had no gene match. CDR1 is SGHTA, CDR2 FQGNSA, per germline. CDR3 bases: TGTGCCAGCAGCTTAGCACAGGGGTCTGAAGCTTTCTTT. Its protein is CASSLAQGSEAFF.

J is TRBJ2-1 and V is TRBV6-5; TRBD1 matches at 7 bases. V shed 6 bases and J 5 bases; nucleotides not matched to a gene: 10. Per the germline V gene, CDR1 is MNHEY and CDR2 is SVGAGI. The CDR3 length is 15 residues. CDR3 sequence: CASSFRTGPNNEQFF. CDR3 DNA: TGTGCCAGCAGCTTCCGGACAGGCCCAAACAATGAGCAGTTCTTC.

Only one count was recorded for this clone. CDR3 residues: CASSVSPLAGDGTQYF. The CDR3 DNA is TGTGCCAGCAGCGTGAGCCCACTAGCGGGGGACGGGACGCAGTATTTT. V and J are TRBV9 and TRBJ2-3, with 11 bases matching TRBD2. Germline trimming cut 2 bases from V and 9 bases from J; bases unmatched to any gene: 11. Germline V gene lookup returns CDR1 SGDLS and CDR2 YYNGEE. There are 16 residues in the CDR3.

The chain is built from TRBV4-3 and TRBJ1-2; 8 bases agree with TRBD1. CDR3 length: 16 amino acids. Germline V CDR1 and CDR2: LGHNA, YSLEER. The J segment lost 4 bases and the V segment lost 4 bases, leaving 11 bases of the junction unmatched. This CDR3 is CASSPLGQGSGYGYTF. CDR3 coding DNA: TGCGCCAGCAGCCCTCTCGGACAGGGTAGCGGCTATGGCTACACCTTC.

The chain recombines TRBV28 with TRBJ1-4, with D possibly being TRBD1 (5 bases). This CDR3 has 15 amino acids. V was clipped by 0 bases and J by 0 bases, with 5 bases between them. Germline CDR1 is MDHEN and CDR2 is SYDVKM. This chain's CDR3 is CASSLWGATNEKLFF. CDR3 nucleotide sequence: TGTGCCAGCAGTTTATGGGGGGCAACTAATGAAAAACTGTTTTTT.

The CDR3 spells CASSSGTSGGGYEQYF. In nucleotides, the CDR3 is TGTGCCAGCAGTTCCGGGACTAGCGGGGGGGGATACGAGCAGTACTTC. This chain joins TRBV4-2 and TRBJ2-7, with 16 bases matching TRBD2. Per the germline V gene, CDR1 is LGHNA and CDR2 is YNFKEQ. This CDR3 has 16 residues. V gave up 6 bases and J gave up 4 bases; unmatched junction bases: 6.

This chain uses TRBV5-8 with TRBJ2-3, with D unresolved. The germline V and J ends were trimmed by 1 base and 3 bases, with 3 bases remaining between them. This CDR3 contains 12 residues. The germline V gene encodes CDR1 SGHTS and CDR2 YDEGEE. The chain's CDR3 is CASSLWTDTQYF. CDR3 coding DNA: TGTGCCAGCAGCTTGTGGACAGATACGCAGTATTTT.

The J gene is TRBJ2-1, the V gene TRBV9; D possibly corresponds to TRBD1 (6 bases). Per germline, CDR1 SGDLS and CDR2 YYNGEE. This CDR3 spans 14 amino acids. Deletions cut 3 bases from V and 7 bases from J, with 14 bases between. CDR3 amino acids: CASSAFGGANEQFF. The CDR3 DNA is TGTGCCAGCAGCGCGTTTGGGGGCGCGAATGAGCAGTTCTTC. The entire variable domain, with the rest obtained from reference TRBV9 and TRBJ2-1, is as follows: DSGVTQTPKHLITATGQRVTLRCSPRSGDLSVYWYQQSLDQGLQFLIQYYNGEERAKGNILERFSAQQFPDLHSELNLSSLELGDSALYFCASSAFGGANEQFFGPGTRLTVL.

The chain employs TRBV7-2 and TRBJ1-3; the D is unclear. Trimming left V 0 bases short and J 0 bases short, with 9 bases between. CDR3 size: 16 residues. CDR1 is SGHTA and CDR2 is FQGNSA in the germline V gene. DNA for the CDR3: TGTGCCAGCAGCTTAGCACCAGGCCTCTCTGGAAACACCATATATTTT. The encoded protein is CASSLAPGLSGNTIYF.

V usage is TRBV4-3 and J usage is TRBJ2-7; TRBD2 aligns across 8 bases. Germline CDR1 LGHNA, CDR2 YSLEER. The CDR3 extends over 15 amino acids. J gave up 3 bases and V 3 bases, and 7 bases lay outside the gene matches. The CDR3 DNA follows: TGCGCCAGCAGCCAGTTTAGCGGGGTGGGCTACGAGCAGTACTTC. Amino acid sequence: CASSQFSGVGYEQYF.

The chain couples TRBV2 to TRBJ1-2, with D perhaps TRBD1 (5 bases). V was cut by 5 bases and J by 3 bases, with 10 bases left in between. Germline values: CDR1 SNHLY, CDR2 FYNNEI. The CDR3 runs 13 residues. CDR3 sequence reads: CASSPGADYGYTF. DNA for the CDR3: TGTGCCAGCAGTCCTGGGGCAGACTATGGCTACACCTTC.